This TCR beta chain was sequenced in a study of T cells expressing NK-cell markers (dated by TCRdb to 2018 to 2021). Regarding the research as a whole: Fewer than ten donors provided sorted CD3+CD56+NKG2C+, CD3+CD56+NKG2C- and CD3+CD56-NKG2C+ T-cell subsets, whose TCR beta-chain repertoires were profiled. The libraries were sequenced on Illumina HiSeq 2000/2500, MiSeq or NextSeq, producing 2 x 150 bp reads. The eight sequenced donors were randomly selected healthy volunteers, three men and five women. Among the eight sequenced donors, only one was HCMV-seronegative, while the other seven were HCMV-seropositive.

Study-level results and caveats: Those dominant clonotypes were again the most abundant among CD3+CD56-NKG2C+ cells in a handful of donors, at roughly 25-65%. In several donors, the dominant CD3+CD56+NKG2C+ clonotypes were found to rank among the top 10 CD8+ clonotypes and to make up about 1.0-8% of CD8+ T cells. Whether the expanded NKG2C-expressing T cell clones were specific for HCMV antigens remained unclear.

Data came from an Illumina HiSeq 2000. TCR beta cDNA libraries were prepared using 5'RACE template switching, which introduced a universal primer site and unique molecular identifiers. Priming for cDNA synthesis came from the TCR beta constant segment, and two successive PCR amplification steps followed. As for how the authors treated the data: MIGEC handled demultiplexing of the reads and grouping by UMI, while MiTCR was used to assemble and quantify clonotypes. To exclude erroneous sequences, any TCR cDNA sequence not supported by at least two reads was discarded. The tcR package was used for downstream repertoire analysis, and clonotypes were matched between fractions using CDR3 nucleotide sequence together with V segment. Antigen specificity was annotated against VDJdb with VDJmatch, allowing one amino acid substitution in CDR3. TCRdb reprocessed the reads and lists each CDR3 protein sequence as a single entry, with no DNA. TCRdb assigned the V and J calls; the authors' analysis was not used. The sample's own table lists about 460,000 distinct CDR3 sequences. Over 1.3% of the sample is taken by the ten largest.

HCMV-specific IgG was detected in serum with a commercial ELISA kit to determine HCMV serostatus. Ficoll density gradient centrifugation was used to isolate peripheral blood mononuclear cells from blood. The germline V gene (reference sequence) sets CDR1 to DFQATT and CDR2 to SNEGSKA. The CDR3 runs 14 residues from the cysteine to the phenylalanine. DNA was not recorded. Of note for this clonotype: No cognate antigen has been identified for it.

The clonotype was recovered from a woman aged 45-65 years in good health. Donor details come from another sample of the same person, matched by shared clones. Sequencing was done on a sample of blood T cells: a sorted CD56 or NKG2C T cell subset, CD4+ or CD8+ T cells, or bulk PBMC T cells (not recorded which). The rearrangement combines TRBV20-1 with TRBJ2-7; TCRdb returns TRBD2, unconfirmable since there is no DNA. The CDR3 sequence is CSARQPGLVYEQYF.